A single TCR beta chain is shown here with its context. Its antigen is unidentified. Amplified TCR beta CDR3 regions came from RNA transcripts. The HTBI set primed first-round TCR CDR3 RT-PCR. TCRdb fed the multiplex PCR reads into MiXCR, producing one record per CDR3 protein. The sample consists of about 210,000 distinct CDR3 sequences, about 15% of them appearing once. These data are taken from a study of T cells in Graves' hyperthyroidism and ophthalmopathy. As for the study in general: Peripheral blood was collected at initial diagnosis, before any treatment.

General study results and limits: Appearing also in blood were most of the thyroid clonotypes expanded above 0.001.

Trimming at V came to 4 bases and at J to 1 base, leaving 9 bases not matched to a gene. Germline V gives CDR1 LGHNA, CDR2 YNFKEQ. This CDR3 has 17 amino acids. Hyperthyroidism, newly diagnosed and lasting under 2 months, affected patients aged 18 to 65. The TCR was taken from a man between 50 and 59 years old with Graves' hyperthyroidism. This chain connects TRBV4-2 to TRBJ2-3, with 9 bases that match TRBD1. Sequencing was done on a sample of blood. CDR3 loop: CASSPLQGAPGTDTQYF. DNA for the CDR3: TGTGCCAGCAGCCCGCTACAGGGGGCGCCGGGCACAGATACGCAGTATTTT.